What follows are 9 T cell receptor beta chains derived from one specimen sequenced in a study of T cell repertoires in cytomegalovirus infection. Each CDR3 protein gets one entry after TCRdb re-called the reads with MiXCR. The sample contains about 100,000 distinct CDR3 sequences, about a quarter of which appear only once. Specimen: CD8+ T cells from PBMCs. These receptors were obtained from a human donor in good health (CMV status not recorded). Some clones in this sample may be carry-over from other donors' samples.

This clonotype appeared many times. The J gene is TRBJ1-1, the V gene TRBV27; D not certain. Trimming pared 3 bases from V and 1 base from J, leaving 12 bases between. The CDR3 sequence is 15 residues long. In germline, CDR1 is MNHEY, CDR2 SMNVEV (reference sequence). CDR3 region: CASSFSNTRNTEAFF. The CDR3 coding sequence is TGTGCCAGCAGTTTTTCTAACACCCGGAACACTGAAGCTTTCTTT.

The sample holds many counts of this clonotype. The gene calls are TRBV28 and TRBJ2-3; TRBD2 agrees at 7 bases. The CDR3 covers 15 residues. V lost 5 bases to trimming and J lost 0 bases; unmatched junction nucleotides: 5. The germline V gene has CDR1 MDHEN and CDR2 SYDVKM. This CDR3 is CASSTTSLSTDTQYF. CDR3 coding DNA: TGTGCCAGCAGTACGACTAGCCTAAGCACAGATACGCAGTATTTT.

In its sample, this clonotype was seen many times. The rearrangement joins TRBV11-3 to TRBJ2-1; the D is unclear. CDR3 length: 14 amino acids. Between the trimmed V and J ends, which lost 5 bases and 0 bases, there was a span of 8 bases. Per germline, CDR1 SGHNT and CDR2 YENEEA. CDR3 in DNA: TGTGCCAGCAGCCCAGAGAGCTCCTACAATGAGCAGTTCTTC. Residues: CASSPESSYNEQFF. The entire variable domain, with the rest obtained from reference TRBV11-3 and TRBJ2-1, is as follows: EAGVVQSPRYKIIEKKQPVAFWCNPISGHNTLYWYLQNLGQGPELLIRYENEEAVDDSQLPKDRFSAERLKGVDSTLKIQPAELGDSAVYLCASSPESSYNEQFFGPGTRLTVL.

The sample holds a few counts of this clonotype. The J gene is TRBJ1-4, the V gene TRBV4-1; D is unclear. The V end lost 0 bases, the J end lost 7 bases, and 9 bases lay between the germline ends. Germline V CDR1 and CDR2: MGHRA, YSYEKL. This CDR3 has 14 amino acids. CDR3: CASSQERGGEKLFF. CDR3 coding DNA: TGCGCCAGCAGCCAAGAGAGAGGAGGTGAAAAACTGTTTTTT.

This clonotype has more than one count but fewer than ten. The rearrangement uses TRBV20-1 and TRBJ2-7; D is undetermined. The CDR3 sequence is 11 residues long. The V end lost 5 bases, the J end lost 0 bases, and 5 bases lay between the germline ends. CDR1 DFQATT and CDR2 SNEGSKA come from the germline V gene (reference sequence). Here the CDR3 reads CSARNSYEQYF. The CDR3, as DNA: TGCAGTGCTCGGAACTCCTACGAGCAGTACTTC.

This clonotype was counted many times. V and J are TRBV7-9 and TRBJ1-5; perhaps TRBD1 as D (5 bases). Trimming removed 2 bases from V and 5 bases from J, with 10 bases in between. CDR3 length: 14 amino acids. Germline values: CDR1 SEHNR, CDR2 FQNEAQ (reference sequence). The CDR3: CASSLSGDHQPQHF. CDR3 bases: TGTGCCAGCAGCTTATCGGGGGATCATCAGCCCCAGCATTTT.

This chain links TRBV7-9 with TRBJ2-1, with TRBD1 as a possible D gene (7 bases). The germline V gene has CDR1 SEHNR and CDR2 FQNEAQ (reference sequence). Trimming left V 6 bases short and J 7 bases short, with 19 bases between. There are 15 residues in the CDR3. The CDR3 reads CASRISSTGRNEQFF. DNA of the CDR3: TGTGCCAGCAGAATCAGTTCGACAGGGAGGAATGAGCAGTTCTTC.

This clonotype was observed a few times. The V call is TRBV11-2, the J call TRBJ2-7, with D perhaps TRBD1 (6 bases). This CDR3 is 16 amino acids long. The germline V gene encodes CDR1 SGHAT and CDR2 FQNNGV. V was pared by 4 bases and J by 2 bases, with 18 bases between. Here the CDR3 reads CASSSTRDTETYEQYF. The CDR3 DNA is TGTGCCAGCAGCTCAACCCGGGACACGGAAACCTACGAGCAGTACTTC. The full variable domain, in which reference TRBV11-2 and TRBJ2-7 provide the parts outside the CDR3, is EAGVAQSPRYKIIEKRQSVAFWCNPISGHATLYWYQQILGQGPKLLIQFQNNGVVDDSQLPKDRFSAERLKGVDSTLKIQPAKLEDSAVYLCASSSTRDTETYEQYFGPGTRLTVT.

This chain uses TRBV7-6 with TRBJ2-7; possibly TRBD1 or TRBD2 for D (5 bases each). The CDR3 covers 15 residues. The germline V and J ends were trimmed by 5 bases and 1 base, with 15 bases remaining between them. CDR1 is SGHVS and CDR2 is FNYEAQ in the germline V gene. The CDR3 nucleotides read TGTGCCAGCAGCCCACCGGGACGCATGTCCTACGAGCAGTACTTC. It specifies CASSPPGRMSYEQYF.